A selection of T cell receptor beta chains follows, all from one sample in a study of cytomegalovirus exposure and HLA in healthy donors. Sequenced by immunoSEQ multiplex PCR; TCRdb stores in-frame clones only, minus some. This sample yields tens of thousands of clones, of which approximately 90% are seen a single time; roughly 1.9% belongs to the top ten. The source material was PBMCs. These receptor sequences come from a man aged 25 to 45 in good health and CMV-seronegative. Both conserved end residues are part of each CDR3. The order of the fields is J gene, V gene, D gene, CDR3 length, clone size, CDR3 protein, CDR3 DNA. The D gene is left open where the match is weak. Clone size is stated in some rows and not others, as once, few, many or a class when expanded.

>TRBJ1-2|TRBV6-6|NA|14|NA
CASSTGQTNYGYTF
TGTGCCAGCAGTACCGGACAGACAAACTATGGCTACACCTTC
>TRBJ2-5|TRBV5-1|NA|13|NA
CASRTLLDGVQYF
TGCGCCAGCAGGACCCTCCTGGATGGAGTCCAGTACTTC
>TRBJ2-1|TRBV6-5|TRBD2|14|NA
CASSYSSGIGEQFF
TGTGCCAGCAGTTATTCAAGCGGGATAGGCGAGCAGTTCTTC
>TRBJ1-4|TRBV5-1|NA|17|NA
CASSPSGVSFGNEKLFF
TGCGCCAGCAGCCCTTCGGGGGTCTCCTTCGGGAATGAAAAACTGTTTTTT
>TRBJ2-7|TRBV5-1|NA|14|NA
CASSLEAGSYEQYF
TGCGCCAGCAGCTTGGAGGCGGGCTCCTACGAGCAGTACTTC
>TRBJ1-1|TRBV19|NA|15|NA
CASSIVQAVATEAFF
TGTGCCAGTAGTATAGTGCAAGCGGTAGCCACTGAAGCTTTCTTT
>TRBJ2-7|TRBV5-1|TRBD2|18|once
CASSLFLQLAGGPYEQYF
TGCGCCAGCAGCTTGTTCCTTCAGCTAGCGGGAGGACCCTACGAGCAGTACTTC
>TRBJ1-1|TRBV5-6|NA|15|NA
CASSLKPGGDTEAFF
TGTGCCAGCAGCTTGAAGCCAGGCGGGGACACTGAAGCTTTCTTT
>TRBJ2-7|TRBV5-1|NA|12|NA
CASSAGYYEQYF
TGCGCCAGCAGCGCAGGGTATTATGAGCAGTACTTC
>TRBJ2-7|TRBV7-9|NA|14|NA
CASSLEDISYEQYF
TGTGCCAGCAGCTTAGAGGACATCTCCTACGAGCAGTACTTC
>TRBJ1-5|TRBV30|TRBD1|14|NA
CAWTRGNSNQPQHF
TGTGCCTGGACCAGGGGGAACAGCAATCAGCCCCAGCATTTT
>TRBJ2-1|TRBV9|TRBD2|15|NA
CASSVGAGANNEQFF
TGTGCCAGCAGCGTAGGAGCGGGGGCGAACAATGAGCAGTTCTTC
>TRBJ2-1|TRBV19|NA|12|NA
CASSIGEYEQFF
TGTGCCAGTAGTATAGGAGAATACGAGCAGTTCTTC
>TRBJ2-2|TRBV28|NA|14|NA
CASTRAPRAGELFF
TGTGCCAGCACCAGGGCCCCAAGGGCCGGGGAGCTGTTTTTT
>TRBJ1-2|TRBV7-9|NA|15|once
CASSSFDRSIYGYTF
TGTGCCAGCAGCTCTTTTGACAGATCGATCTATGGCTACACCTTC
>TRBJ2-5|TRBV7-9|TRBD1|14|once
CASSLITGEKTQYF
TGTGCCAGCAGCTTGATTACAGGGGAGAAGACCCAGTACTTC
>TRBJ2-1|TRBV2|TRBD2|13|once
CASRGLTYNEQFF
TGTGCCAGCAGGGGACTAACTTACAATGAGCAGTTCTTC
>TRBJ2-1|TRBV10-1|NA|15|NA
CASSDGQVAYNEQFF
TGCGCCAGCAGTGACGGACAAGTCGCCTACAATGAGCAGTTCTTC
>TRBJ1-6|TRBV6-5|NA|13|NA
CASLYRNNSPLHF
TGTGCCAGCCTATACAGAAACAATTCACCCCTCCACTTT
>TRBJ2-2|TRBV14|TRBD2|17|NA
CASSQDTSGGLTGELFF
TGTGCCAGCAGCCAAGATACCAGCGGGGGTTTAACCGGGGAGCTGTTTTTT
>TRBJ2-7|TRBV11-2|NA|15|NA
CASSPAGSRAYEQYF
TGTGCCAGCAGCCCGGCGGGGAGTAGGGCCTACGAGCAGTACTTC
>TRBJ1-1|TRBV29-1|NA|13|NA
CSVEQGGDTEAFF
TGCAGCGTTGAACAGGGCGGAGATACTGAAGCTTTCTTT
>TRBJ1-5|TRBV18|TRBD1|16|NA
CASSPPGQGASQPQHF
TGTGCCAGCTCACCACCCGGACAGGGGGCGAGTCAGCCCCAGCATTTT
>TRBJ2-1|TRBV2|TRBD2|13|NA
CATGTSLANEQFF
TGTGCCACCGGGACTAGCTTGGCGAATGAGCAGTTCTTC
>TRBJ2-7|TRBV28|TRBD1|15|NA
CASSLFGTGDWEQYF
TGTGCCAGCAGTTTATTCGGGACAGGGGATTGGGAGCAGTACTTC
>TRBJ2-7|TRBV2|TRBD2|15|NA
CASNIKLAGVNEQYF
TGTGCCAGCAATATTAAACTAGCGGGAGTTAACGAGCAGTACTTC
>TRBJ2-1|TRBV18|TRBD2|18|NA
CASSRETSYSGGGNEQFF
TGTGCCAGCTCACGCGAAACCTCTTATTCGGGGGGTGGAAATGAGCAGTTCTTC
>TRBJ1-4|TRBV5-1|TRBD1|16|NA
CASREDRDRLNEKLFF
TGCGCCAGCAGAGAAGATCGGGACAGACTAAATGAAAAACTGTTTTTT
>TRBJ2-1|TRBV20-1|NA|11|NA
CSARRTSILLF
TGCAGTGCTCGTCGGACTTCCATATTGCTCTTC
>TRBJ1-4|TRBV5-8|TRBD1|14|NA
CASSLIQGDWKLFF
TGTGCCAGCAGCTTGATCCAGGGGGATTGGAAACTGTTTTTT
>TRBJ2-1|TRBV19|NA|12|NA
CASSFPPGEQFF
TGTGCCAGTAGTTTCCCACCGGGTGAGCAGTTCTTC
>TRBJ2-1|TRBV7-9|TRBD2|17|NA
CASSLAPGGGIVDEQFF
TGTGCCAGCAGCTTAGCTCCGGGGGGAGGTATAGTTGATGAGCAGTTCTTC
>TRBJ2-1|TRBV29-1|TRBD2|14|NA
CSVVGLAGVYEQFF
TGCAGCGTTGTCGGGCTAGCGGGAGTCTATGAGCAGTTCTTC
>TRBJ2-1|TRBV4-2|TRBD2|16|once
CASSQAGGTLGNEQFF
TGTGCCAGCAGCCAAGCGGGGGGGACCTTAGGCAATGAGCAGTTCTTC
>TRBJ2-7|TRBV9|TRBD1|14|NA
CASSAMTGGVEQYF
TGTGCCAGCAGCGCAATGACAGGGGGCGTCGAGCAGTACTTC
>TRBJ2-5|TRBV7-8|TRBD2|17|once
CASSSPWAGGKQETQYF
TGTGCCAGCAGCTCCCCGTGGGCGGGGGGAAAACAAGAGACCCAGTACTTC